The 28 T cell receptor beta chains in this list originate from one sample, sequenced in a study of identical twins. TCRdb used MiXCR to reprocess the 5' RACE reads, holding one entry per CDR3 protein. The sample contains 500,000 or so distinct CDR3 sequences, approximately 14% of which appear only once. The same specimen was also included in a second study, on yellow fever vaccine responses in identical twins.

Sequencing was done on a sample of CD4+ T cells sorted from blood. Receptor source: a woman aged 18-29 years in good health.

The rearrangement joins TRBV7-9 to TRBJ1-4; D might be TRBD1 (6 bases). The CDR3 is 16 amino acids. V lost 5 bases, J lost 8 bases, and 21 bases lay in between. Germline V gene sequence: CDR1 SEHNR, CDR2 FQNEAQ (reference sequence). This CDR3 reads CASSLMDRFSGEKLFF. The CDR3 nucleotides are TGTGCCAGCAGCCTGATGGACAGATTTAGTGGGGAAAAACTGTTTTTT.

The chain carries TRBV7-3 and TRBJ2-3; D is perhaps TRBD1 (6 bases). This CDR3 has 15 amino acids. V shed 2 bases and J shed 3 bases, with 12 bases lying between them. Germline V CDR1 and CDR2: SGHTA, FQGTGA. In DNA form, the CDR3 reads TGTGCCAGCAGCTTAGGTCGGGGACAAACAGATACGCAGTATTTT. Translation: CASSLGRGQTDTQYF.

This clonotype was counted many times. The chain links TRBV29-1 to TRBJ2-1, with 8 nucleotides matching TRBD2. Germline V gene data show CDR1 as SQVTM and CDR2 as ANQGSEA. The length of the CDR3 is 11 residues. J was trimmed by 6 bases and V by 5 bases; bases with no gene match: 0. The CDR3 DNA follows: TGCAGCGTTCGGGGGGGCAATGAGCAGTTCTTC. Protein: CSVRGGNEQFF.

This clonotype was seen only once. The chain is built from TRBV29-1 and TRBJ2-2; weak D call: TRBD1 (6 bases). Trimming stripped 4 bases from V and 3 bases from J, with 18 bases between. The CDR3 loop spans 16 amino acids. Per the germline V gene, CDR1 is SQVTM and CDR2 is ANQGSEA. This CDR3 reads CSVGAKGVIDTGELFF. In DNA form, the CDR3 reads TGCAGCGTTGGGGCCAAGGGGGTAATCGACACCGGGGAGCTGTTTTTT.

The chain couples TRBV24-1 to TRBJ2-5; D might be TRBD1 or TRBD2, each matching 5 bases. The CDR3 is made up of 15 amino acids. Looked up from germline, CDR1 is KGHDR and CDR2 is SFDVKD. Trimming removed 4 bases at V and 5 bases at J, with 16 bases between. The CDR3 bases are TGTGCCACCAGTGACCCGGGACCGGCCCAGGAGACCCAGTACTTC. Its protein is CATSDPGPAQETQYF.

V gene TRBV19 combines with J gene TRBJ2-6, with a possible D match to TRBD1 (6 bases). V lost 10 bases, J lost 4 bases, and 17 bases lay in between. The CDR3 loop spans 15 amino acids. Per the germline V gene, CDR1 is LNHDA and CDR2 is SQIVND (reference sequence). CDR3 sequence: CATHHRETGANVLTF. The DNA for the CDR3 is TGTGCCACCCACCACAGGGAGACAGGGGCCAACGTCCTGACTTTC.

This clonotype was counted many times. V usage is TRBV12-3 or TRBV12-4 and J usage is TRBJ2-2, with D maybe TRBD2 (6 bases). The CDR3 runs to 15 residues. The V and J ends lost 4 bases and 5 bases respectively, with 14 bases between them. This CDR3 is CASSSDSRGTGELFF. In DNA, the CDR3 is TGTGCCAGCAGTTCCGACTCCCGGGGGACCGGGGAGCTGTTTTTT.

This clonotype was detected a few times. V is TRBV7-9 and J is TRBJ2-1; 10 bases agree with TRBD2. Germline lookup yields CDR1 SEHNR and CDR2 FQNEAQ (reference sequence). J was trimmed by 9 bases and V by 3 bases; bases with no gene match: 8. CDR3 length: 15 amino acids. CDR3 bases: TGTGCCAGCAGCTTGGCTAGCGGGAGATCCACTGAGCAGTTCTTC. Its protein is CASSLASGRSTEQFF.

The chain joins TRBV3-1 to TRBJ1-1; possibly TRBD1 for D (6 bases). The CDR3 has 15 residues. Between the trimmed V and J ends, which lost 0 bases and 5 bases, there was a span of 13 bases. CDR1 and CDR2 (germline): LGHDT, YNNKEL (reference sequence). The CDR3 loop reads CASSQDFQGRTEAFF. In DNA form, the CDR3 reads TGTGCCAGCAGCCAAGATTTTCAGGGGCGAACTGAAGCTTTCTTT.

The rearrangement joins TRBV5-1 to TRBJ2-1, with TRBD1 as a possible D gene (5 bases). The CDR3 has 17 amino acids. From germline, CDR1 is SGHRS and CDR2 YFSETQ. V dropped 1 base and J dropped 4 bases, with 18 bases sitting between them. Written as DNA, the CDR3 is TGCGCCAGCAGCTTGCCACCGGGCAGGGCGCAATACAATGAGCAGTTCTTC. Encoded protein: CASSLPPGRAQYNEQFF. Full variable domain (rest looked up from reference TRBV5-1 and TRBJ2-1): KAGVTQTPRYLIKTRGQQVTLSCSPISGHRSVSWYQQTPGQGLQFLFEYFSETQRNKGNFPGRFSGRQFSNSRSEMNVSTLELGDSALYLCASSLPPGRAQYNEQFFGPGTRLTVL.

The chain uses TRBV25-1 and TRBJ2-1, with 7 positions matching TRBD2. This CDR3 region has 15 residues. Trimming removed 3 bases from V and 4 bases from J; junction bases left unmatched: 6. Looked up from germline, CDR1 is MGHDK and CDR2 is SYGVNS. The CDR3 reads CASSDRRTRYNEQFF. The CDR3 DNA is TGTGCCAGCAGTGACCGTAGGACTAGATACAATGAGCAGTTCTTC.

The CDR3 coding sequence is TGTGCCAGCAGTCCCGGGACGCCAACGCAGTATTTT. It translates to CASSPGTPTQYF. J is TRBJ2-3 and V is TRBV6-2 or TRBV6-3, with D perhaps given as TRBD1 or TRBD2 (5 bases each). This CDR3 has 12 amino acids. Germline CDR1 and CDR2: MNHEY and SVGEGT. Trimming pared 5 bases from V and 9 bases from J, leaving 12 bases between.

This clonotype was picked up a small number of times. V is TRBV11-3 and J is TRBJ2-1; 14 bases are a match to TRBD2. The CDR3 contains 16 residues. CDR1 SGHNT and CDR2 YENEEA come from the germline V gene. V was clipped by 1 base and J by 7 bases; unmatched bases: 3. The chain's CDR3 is CASSLGGTSGSNEQFF. In nucleotides, the CDR3 is TGTGCCAGCAGCTTAGGCGGGACTAGCGGGAGTAATGAGCAGTTCTTC.

This clonotype was counted at least ten times. This rearrangement joins TRBV12-3 or TRBV12-4 to TRBJ2-7, with 8 bases lining up with TRBD2. The CDR3 is 15 residues long. The trim removed 7 bases at V and 0 bases at J, leaving 8 bases unmatched. CDR3 amino acids: CASMISGVPSYEQYF. Here the CDR3 DNA reads TGTGCCAGCATGATTAGCGGGGTCCCCTCCTACGAGCAGTACTTC.

The table lists this clonotype with a few counts. The chain links TRBV28 to TRBJ2-3; 8 bases map to TRBD1. The length of the CDR3 is 15 residues. Germline V gene lookup returns CDR1 MDHEN and CDR2 SYDVKM. The V gene end was trimmed by 6 bases and the J gene end by 2 bases; junction bases not matched to a gene: 7. The CDR3 here is CASSAGQVFTDTQYF. In DNA, the CDR3 is TGTGCCAGCAGCGCGGGACAGGTCTTCACAGATACGCAGTATTTT.

This clonotype was recorded at least ten times. V gene TRBV12-3 or TRBV12-4 combines with J gene TRBJ2-7, with 8 bases aligning to TRBD1. V shed 7 bases, J shed 1 base, and the junction held 6 bases outside the gene matches. This CDR3 has 14 residues. CDR3: CASTKTGVSYEQYF. The DNA for the CDR3 is TGTGCCAGCACGAAGACAGGGGTATCCTACGAGCAGTACTTC.

The rearrangement joins TRBV5-5 to TRBJ2-3, with D uncertain. This CDR3 spans 15 amino acids. CDR1 is SGHKS and CDR2 is YYEKEE in the germline V gene (reference sequence). V was pared by 0 bases and J by 4 bases, with 12 bases between. CDR3 sequence: CASSLEVGRPDTQYF. The CDR3 nucleotides are TGTGCCAGCAGCTTGGAGGTTGGACGCCCAGATACGCAGTATTTT.

This clonotype appeared many times. The rearrangement uses TRBV5-1 and TRBJ2-6; D may match TRBD1 or TRBD2 (6 bases each). CDR3 length equals 16 residues. Trimming took 4 bases from V and 1 from J, leaving 12 bases between them. The germline V gene encodes CDR1 SGHRS and CDR2 YFSETQ. The CDR3 sequence: CASSPLGGSGANVLTF. The CDR3, as DNA: TGCGCCAGCAGCCCTTTAGGGGGGTCTGGGGCCAACGTCCTGACTTTC.

The rearrangement links TRBV7-3 to TRBJ2-7, with 9 bases fitting TRBD2. The CDR3 is made up of 17 amino acids. V was pared by 4 bases and J by 3 bases, with 13 bases of the junction left unmatched. In germline, CDR1 is SGHTA, CDR2 FQGTGA. CDR3 bases: TGTGCCAGCAGCTACCTTATTGGGACTAGCTCTTTCTACGAGCAGTACTTC. Translation: CASSYLIGTSSFYEQYF.

This chain uses TRBV30 with TRBJ1-5, with 9 bases fitting TRBD1. V trimming: 6 bases; J trimming: 5 bases; junction bases outside the gene matches: 8. The V gene's germline CDR1 is GTSNPN and CDR2 SVGIG (reference sequence). The CDR3 consists of 14 residues. CDR3 amino acids: CACDAGQGHQPQHF. Written as DNA, the CDR3 is TGTGCCTGTGATGCGGGACAGGGCCATCAGCCCCAGCATTTT.

This clonotype was detected ten times or more. This rearrangement joins TRBV27 to TRBJ2-1; 10 bases map to TRBD1. The CDR3 length is 16 residues. Trimming cost V 5 bases and J 8 bases; bases outside gene matches: 12. Germline V gene data show CDR1 as MNHEY and CDR2 as SMNVEV (reference sequence). CDR3 nucleotide sequence: TGTGCCAGCAGTCCCCGGGGGGACAGGGGTCGACATGAGCAGTTCTTC. Protein product: CASSPRGDRGRHEQFF.

The genes are TRBV15 and TRBJ2-2, with TRBD1 identical over 10 bases. The CDR3 has 17 amino acids. Germline V gene data show CDR1 as LNHNV and CDR2 as YYDKDF (reference sequence). V lost 2 bases and J lost 4; bases outside the gene matches: 7. Written as DNA, the CDR3 is TGTGCCACCAGCAGATGGGACAGGGGTGACAGCACCGGGGAGCTGTTTTTT. Its translation: CATSRWDRGDSTGELFF.

V gene TRBV7-7 combines with J gene TRBJ1-1, with no clear D. CDR3 length: 11 residues. Germline CDR1 reads SSHAT; CDR2 reads FNYEAQ (reference sequence). The CDR3 DNA is TGTGCTACAGAAAGGACCCACGAAGCTTTCTTT. It encodes CATERTHEAFF.

This clonotype was observed a handful of times. The V gene is TRBV3-1, the J gene TRBJ2-1, with no clear D. The CDR3 runs 14 residues. Germline V CDR1 and CDR2: LGHDT, YNNKEL (reference sequence). V shed 2 bases and J shed 6 bases, with 11 bases lying between them. As DNA, the CDR3 is TGTGCCAGCAGCCAACCGCCTATGGGCAATGAGCAGTTCTTC. Protein product: CASSQPPMGNEQFF.

This clonotype was seen only a few times. The V gene is TRBV20-1, the J gene TRBJ1-5; D remains ambiguous. The CDR3 contains 13 residues. In germline, CDR1 is DFQATT, CDR2 SNEGSKA (reference sequence). V was trimmed by 3 bases and J by 4 bases, leaving 10 bases between them. The CDR3 DNA is TGCAGTGCTAGGAGGCTCAGTAATCAGCCCCAGCATTTT. Amino acids: CSARRLSNQPQHF.

V is TRBV6-1 and J is TRBJ2-7; a weak D match, TRBD2 (6 bases). This CDR3 has 14 amino acids. Germline-derived CDR1 and CDR2 are MNHNS and SASEGT. Trimming cost V 6 bases and J 2 bases, with 14 bases left between them. The CDR3 nucleotides read TGTGCCAGCAGCCAAAACCGGGAGACCTACGAGCAGTACTTC. It yields the protein CASSQNRETYEQYF.

V and J are TRBV12-3 or TRBV12-4 and TRBJ2-7; tentatively, D is TRBD1 (6 bases). This CDR3 contains 14 residues. The V and J ends lost 3 bases and 2 bases respectively, with 11 bases between them. The CDR3 region is CASSFWGRTYEQYF. The CDR3 DNA sequence: TGTGCCAGCAGTTTCTGGGGGCGAACCTACGAGCAGTACTTC.

The chain combines TRBV6-2 or TRBV6-3 with TRBJ2-7; TRBD2 matches at 9 bases. Germline V gene sequence: CDR1 MNHEY, CDR2 SVGEGT. The ends lost 4 bases at V and 8 bases at J; junction bases unmatched: 9. The CDR3 runs 14 residues. CDR3 nucleotides: TGTGCCAGCAGTTTTGGTAGCGGGAGAAATCAGCAGTACTTC. Protein product: CASSFGSGRNQQYF.